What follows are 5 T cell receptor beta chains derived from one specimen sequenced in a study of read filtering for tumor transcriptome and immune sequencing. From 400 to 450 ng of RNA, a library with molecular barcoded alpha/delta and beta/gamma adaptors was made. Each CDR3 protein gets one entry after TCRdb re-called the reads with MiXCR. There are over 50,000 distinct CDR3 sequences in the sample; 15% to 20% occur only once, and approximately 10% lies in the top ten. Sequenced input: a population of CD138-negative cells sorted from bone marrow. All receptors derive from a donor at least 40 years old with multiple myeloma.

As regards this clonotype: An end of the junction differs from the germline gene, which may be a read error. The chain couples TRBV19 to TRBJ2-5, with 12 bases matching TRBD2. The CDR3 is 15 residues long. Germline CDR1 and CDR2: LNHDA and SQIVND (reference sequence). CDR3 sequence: CAGSVLAGGQEARYF. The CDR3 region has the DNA TGTGCCGGTAGTGTCCTAGCGGGGGGGCAAGAGGCCCGGTACTTC.

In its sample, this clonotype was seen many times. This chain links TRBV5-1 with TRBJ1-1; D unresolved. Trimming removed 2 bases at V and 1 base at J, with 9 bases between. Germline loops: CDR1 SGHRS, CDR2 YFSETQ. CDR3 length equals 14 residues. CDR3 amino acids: CASSFGGANTEAFF. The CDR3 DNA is TGCGCCAGCAGCTTCGGAGGTGCGAACACTGAAGCTTTCTTT.

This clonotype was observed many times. The CDR3 coding sequence is TGTGCCAGCAGCCCTGTTGGGGCCCCCTTGACAGATACGCAGTATTTT. It is translated as CASSPVGAPLTDTQYF. The chain joins TRBV7-9 to TRBJ2-3, with a weak D call TRBD1 (5 bases). Germline V CDR1 and CDR2: SEHNR, FQNEAQ (reference sequence). CDR3 length equals 16 residues. The V gene lost 5 bases and the J gene lost 3 bases, with 18 bases spanning the gap.

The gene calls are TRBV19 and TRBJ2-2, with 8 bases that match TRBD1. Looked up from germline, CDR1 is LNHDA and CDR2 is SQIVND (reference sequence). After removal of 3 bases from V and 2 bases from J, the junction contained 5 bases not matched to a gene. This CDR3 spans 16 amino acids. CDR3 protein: CASSISRGHNTGELFF. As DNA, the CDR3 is TGTGCCAGTAGTATCTCCAGGGGGCATAACACCGGGGAGCTGTTTTTT.

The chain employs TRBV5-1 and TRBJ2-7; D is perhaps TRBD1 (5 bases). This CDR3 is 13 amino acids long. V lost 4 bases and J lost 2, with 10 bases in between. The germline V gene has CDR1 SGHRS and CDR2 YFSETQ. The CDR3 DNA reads TGCGCCAGCAGCAGGTCGACAGCCTACGAGCAGTACTTC. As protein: CASSRSTAYEQYF.